The 25 T cell receptor beta chains below all came from one sample that was sequenced in a study of T cells after posttransplantation cyclophosphamide. Sequencing used immunoSEQ multiplex PCR; TCRdb keeps in-frame clones, though not all of them. Of more than 60,000 clones in the sample, just under 95% were seen once. Sample: PBMCs. Receptor source: a woman aged 25 to 39 in good health and a related stem cell transplant donor.

The rearrangement links TRBV28 to TRBJ1-2; the match to TRBD1 covers 8 bases. The germline gives CDR1 MDHEN, CDR2 SYDVKM. This CDR3 region has 16 residues. Germline trimming cut 5 bases from V and 8 bases from J; bases unmatched to any gene: 16. The CDR3 coding sequence is TGTGCCAGCAGTCTCCCCCGAGGGCAGGGGGCTAACGGCTACACCTTC. The encoded protein is CASSLPRGQGANGYTF.

The chain uses TRBV7-9 and TRBJ2-2, with D perhaps TRBD1 or TRBD2 (6 bases each). Trimming stripped 9 bases from V and 3 bases from J, with 17 bases between. This CDR3 comprises 15 residues. The V gene's germline CDR1 is SEHNR and CDR2 FQNEAQ (reference sequence). The DNA for the CDR3 is TGTGCCAGTCAACGGAGGGGGATTGACACCGGGGAGCTGTTTTTT. Protein: CASQRRGIDTGELFF. The entire variable domain, with the rest obtained from reference TRBV7-9 and TRBJ2-2, is as follows: DTGVSQNPRHKITKRGQNVTFRCDPISEHNRLYWYRQTLGQGPEFLTYFQNEAQLEKSRLLSDRFSAERPKGSFSTLEIQRTEQGDSAMYLCASQRRGIDTGELFFGEGSRLTVL.

The V and J genes are TRBV27 and TRBJ2-7, with 9 bases matching TRBD1. In germline, CDR1 is MNHEY, CDR2 SMNVEV (reference sequence). With V trimmed by 7 bases and J by 3 bases, 10 bases remained unmatched. This CDR3 is built from 15 residues. CDR3 coding DNA: TGTGCCAGCATCAAGGGACAGGGAGAAGGCTACGAGCAGTACTTC. This sequence encodes CASIKGQGEGYEQYF.

The V call is TRBV10-3, the J call TRBJ1-1; D is undetermined. Deletions cut 0 bases from V and 5 bases from J, with 10 bases between. CDR1 and CDR2 from the germline V gene are ENHRY and SYGVKD. The CDR3 length is 14 residues. CDR3 in DNA: TGTGCCATCAGTGAGTCTTCGGTTGGAACTGAAGCTTTCTTT. Translated, it gives CAISESSVGTEAFF.

Points on this clone: Relative to the germline gene, one junction end is altered; a read error may explain this. This chain links TRBV4-2 with TRBJ1-4, with D unclear. Looked up from germline, CDR1 is LGHNA and CDR2 is YNFKEQ. The CDR3 extends over 16 amino acids. The CDR3 reads CASSGQERATDEKLFF. DNA of the CDR3: TGTGCCAGCAGCGGGCAGGAGAGGGCAACTGATGAAAAACTGTTTTTT.

The chain joins TRBV30 to TRBJ1-1; no definite D call. V was shortened by 1 base and J by 2 bases, with 11 bases between the two germline ends. In germline, CDR1 is GTSNPN, CDR2 SVGIG (reference sequence). This CDR3 contains 14 residues. This chain's CDR3 is CAWSGLVLNTEAFF. Here the CDR3 DNA reads TGTGCCTGGAGTGGGCTAGTGCTAAACACTGAAGCTTTCTTT.

Comment on this clone: Germline is not matched at one junction end, which may reflect a read error. This sequence joins TRBV6-1 and TRBJ1-1; TRBD1 aligns across 7 bases. This CDR3 comprises 16 residues. Germline V gene data show CDR1 as MNHNS and CDR2 as SASEGT. In nucleotides, the CDR3 is TGTGCCAGCCGTGAAGAGACAGGGTCGGGGAACACTGAAGCTTTCTTT. Translated: CASREETGSGNTEAFF.

J is TRBJ1-1 and V is TRBV10-3; D unresolved. V was cut by 2 bases and J by 6 bases, with 13 bases left in between. CDR1 and CDR2 from the germline V gene are ENHRY and SYGVKD. The CDR3 extends over 14 amino acids. The CDR3 nucleotides are TGTGCCATCAGTGAGGGGCACCCGGGAGCTGAAGCTTTCTTT. Protein sequence: CAISEGHPGAEAFF.

The chain is built from TRBV13 and TRBJ1-6; D perhaps matches TRBD1 (5 bases). The germline V gene has CDR1 PRHDT and CDR2 FYEKMQ (reference sequence). CDR3 length: 16 residues. V was cut by 5 bases and J by 7 bases, with 18 bases left in between. The CDR3 here is CASSPTEQGGNSPLHF. As DNA, the CDR3 is TGTGCCAGCAGCCCCACCGAGCAGGGCGGCAATTCACCCCTCCACTTT. Using reference TRBV13 and TRBJ1-6 for the parts outside the CDR3, the full variable domain is AAGVIQSPRHLIKEKRETATLKCYPIPRHDTVYWYQQGPGQDPQFLISFYEKMQSDKGSIPDRFSAQQFSDYHSELNMSSLELGDSALYFCASSPTEQGGNSPLHFGNGTRLTVT.

The CDR3 is CASSVQGSSYEQYF. The DNA for the CDR3 is TGTGCCAGCAGCGTACAGGGTAGCTCCTACGAGCAGTACTTC. The V call is TRBV9, the J call TRBJ2-7, with D perhaps TRBD1 (5 bases). V was pared by 1 base and J by 0 bases, with 8 bases between. Germline V gene lookup returns CDR1 SGDLS and CDR2 YYNGEE. The CDR3 consists of 14 residues. Based on the CDR3 plus reference TRBV9 and TRBJ2-7, the full variable domain is DSGVTQTPKHLITATGQRVTLRCSPRSGDLSVYWYQQSLDQGLQFLIQYYNGEERAKGNILERFSAQQFPDLHSELNLSSLELGDSALYFCASSVQGSSYEQYFGPGTRLTVT.

V usage is TRBV5-1 and J usage is TRBJ2-3; the D is unclear. The CDR3 has 14 residues. CDR1 is SGHRS and CDR2 is YFSETQ in the germline V gene. V lost 0 bases and J 2 bases, leaving 7 bases between the germline ends. The CDR3 nucleotides read TGCGCCAGCAGCTTGGCGGAGAACACAGATACGCAGTATTTT. Protein sequence: CASSLAENTDTQYF.

The V and J genes are TRBV9 and TRBJ2-3, with TRBD2 identical over 9 bases. Looked up from germline, CDR1 is SGDLS and CDR2 is YYNGEE. J gave up 4 bases and V 2 bases, and 5 bases lay outside the gene matches. This CDR3 comprises 15 residues. CDR3 loop: CASSVGAGGADTQYF. The CDR3 DNA reads as TGTGCCAGCAGCGTGGGTGCGGGAGGGGCAGATACGCAGTATTTT.

The chain is built from TRBV30 and TRBJ1-1; D ambiguous. Trimming cost V 4 bases and J 1 base, with 13 bases left between them. Germline values: CDR1 GTSNPN, CDR2 SVGIG (reference sequence). CDR3 length: 14 amino acids. CDR3: CAWKKSQKNTEAFF. The CDR3 nucleotides are TGTGCCTGGAAGAAGTCCCAAAAGAACACTGAAGCTTTCTTT. Filled out from reference TRBV30 and TRBJ1-1, the complete variable domain reads SQTIHQWPATLVQPVGSPLSLECTVEGTSNPNLYWYRQAAGRGLQLLFYSVGIGQISSEVPQNLSASRPQDRQFILSSKKLLLSDSGFYLCAWKKSQKNTEAFFGQGTRLTVV.

The gene calls are TRBV7-2 and TRBJ2-3; D tentatively fits TRBD1 or TRBD2 (6 bases each). Germline V CDR1 and CDR2: SGHTA, FQGNSA. The CDR3 consists of 14 residues. V was clipped by 4 bases and J by 4 bases, with 12 bases between them. CDR3 sequence: CASSWGAEADTQYF. Written as DNA, the CDR3 is TGTGCCAGCAGCTGGGGGGCCGAGGCAGATACGCAGTATTTT.

V usage is TRBV4-1 and J usage is TRBJ2-7; 8 nucleotides match TRBD2. Unmatched junction bases numbered 16, after V lost 1 base and J lost 5 bases. The germline gives CDR1 MGHRA, CDR2 YSYEKL. The CDR3 sequence is 18 residues long. The CDR3 spells CASSQGVLRRRGDHEQYF. DNA of the CDR3: TGCGCCAGCAGCCAAGGGGTGCTAAGGAGGCGGGGGGATCACGAGCAGTACTTC.

The rearrangement links TRBV4-3 to TRBJ2-3; 8 bases map to TRBD2. In germline, CDR1 is LGHNA, CDR2 YSLEER. The CDR3 sequence is 15 residues long. J gave up 5 bases and V 0 bases, and 4 bases lay outside the gene matches. For the CDR3, the DNA is TGCGCCAGCAGCCAAGATGACGGGGGGGGAGATACGCAGTATTTT. It is translated as CASSQDDGGGDTQYF.

This chain links TRBV5-6 with TRBJ1-3; D is unclear. The germline V gene encodes CDR1 SGHDT and CDR2 YYEEEE. V was trimmed by 0 bases and J by 4 bases, leaving 2 bases between them. The length of the CDR3 is 12 residues. CDR3 residues: CASSLGGNTIYF. CDR3 nucleotide sequence: TGTGCCAGCAGCTTGGGGGGAAACACCATATATTTT.

The chain recombines TRBV7-9 with TRBJ1-4; 7 bases are a match to TRBD1. With V trimmed by 3 bases and J by 10 bases, 5 bases remained unmatched. Germline CDR1 and CDR2: SEHNR and FQNEAQ (reference sequence). The CDR3 spans 13 residues. For the CDR3, the DNA is TGTGCCAGCAGCTTGAGATCAGGGGGAAAACTGTTTTTT. Residues: CASSLRSGGKLFF.

Written as DNA, the CDR3 is TGTGCCTGGTCGCCGAACAGGGGGGGTCAGCCCCAGCATTTT. Protein sequence: CAWSPNRGGQPQHF. This sequence joins TRBV30 and TRBJ1-5; 8 bases are a match to TRBD1. V shed 5 bases, J shed 6 bases, and the junction held 9 bases outside the gene matches. The CDR3 consists of 14 residues. From germline, CDR1 is GTSNPN and CDR2 SVGIG (reference sequence).

This clone was found once. The chain has TRBV5-1 and TRBJ2-1; 11 bases are a match to TRBD2. The CDR3 contains 17 residues. The V segment lost 2 bases and the J segment 5 bases; nucleotides outside the gene matches: 9. The germline gives CDR1 SGHRS, CDR2 YFSETQ. CDR3 sequence: CASSFSSGGHRDNEQFF. The CDR3 coding sequence is TGCGCCAGCAGCTTCTCTAGCGGGGGGCATAGGGACAATGAGCAGTTCTTC.

The rearrangement links TRBV28 to TRBJ1-2; D is unresolved. CDR3 length equals 13 residues. Germline lookup yields CDR1 MDHEN and CDR2 SYDVKM. Between the trimmed V and J ends, which lost 2 bases and 0 bases, there was a span of 4 bases. CDR3 in amino acids: CASSLTPNYGYTF. The CDR3 DNA reads TGTGCCAGCAGTTTAACCCCTAACTATGGCTACACCTTC.

J is TRBJ1-4 and V is TRBV4-3, with 11 bases lining up with TRBD1. Germline V gene lookup returns CDR1 LGHNA and CDR2 YSLEER. The CDR3 has 17 residues. Trimming removed 0 bases from V and 8 bases from J; junction bases left unmatched: 8. The CDR3 is CASSQDVPGQGAEKLFF. The CDR3 DNA is TGCGCCAGCAGCCAAGACGTCCCAGGACAGGGGGCGGAAAAACTGTTTTTT.

The chain couples TRBV19 to TRBJ2-2; D is ambiguous. Trimming cost V 7 bases and J 3 bases, with 12 bases left between them. The CDR3 sequence is 14 residues long. Germline CDR1 reads LNHDA; CDR2 reads SQIVND (reference sequence). The DNA for the CDR3 is TGTGCCAGTACCCCCCAGAAGGACACCGGGGAGCTGTTTTTT. The encoded protein is CASTPQKDTGELFF.

The chain joins TRBV7-2 to TRBJ2-3; maybe TRBD2 (7 bases). Germline V gene data show CDR1 as SGHTA and CDR2 as FQGNSA. V dropped 0 bases and J dropped 4 bases, with 11 bases sitting between them. The CDR3 loop spans 15 amino acids. Written as DNA, the CDR3 is TGTGCCAGCAGCTTAGCGGGGGGGCCTCCAGATACGCAGTATTTT. This codes for CASSLAGGPPDTQYF.

The chain combines TRBV7-9 with TRBJ1-4; TRBD1 might be the D (5 bases). The germline gives CDR1 SEHNR, CDR2 FQNEAQ (reference sequence). V was trimmed by 1 base and J by 6 bases, leaving 12 bases between them. This CDR3 is built from 15 residues. The CDR3 sequence: CASSLERRADEKLFF. As DNA, the CDR3 is TGTGCCAGCAGCTTAGAACGCAGGGCAGATGAAAAACTGTTTTTT.